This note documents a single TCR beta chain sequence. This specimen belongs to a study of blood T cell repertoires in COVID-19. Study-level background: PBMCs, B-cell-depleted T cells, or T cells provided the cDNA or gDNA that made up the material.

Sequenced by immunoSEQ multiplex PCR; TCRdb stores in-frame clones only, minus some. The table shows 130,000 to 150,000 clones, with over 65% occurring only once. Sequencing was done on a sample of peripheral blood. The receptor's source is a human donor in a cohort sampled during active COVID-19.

This chain's CDR3 is CASSVTEVGNYGYTF. The CDR3 coding sequence is TGTGCCAGCAGTGTGACGGAGGTGGGGAACTATGGCTACACCTTC. The rearrangement links TRBV2 to TRBJ1-2, with no clear D. The CDR3 spans 15 residues. V lost 4 bases to trimming and J lost 2 bases, with 14 bases between them. Germline V CDR1 and CDR2: SNHLY, FYNNEI.